These 30 T cell receptor beta chains originate from one sample sequenced in a study of post-analysis software for immune sequencing data. No antigen has been identified for these receptors. Study-level points and caveats: The study found TRBV5-6, TRBV5-1 and TRBV20-1 among about five TRBV segments more frequent in patients than controls.

cDNA libraries of TCR beta carried unique molecular identifiers. TCRdb independently ran MiXCR on the PCR reads; one entry per CDR3 protein. The table has fewer than 850,000 distinct CDR3 sequences, 25% to 30% seen once. Sequencing was carried out using blood. These receptors were taken from a girl aged 10 to 17 with multiple sclerosis.

As for this clonotype: Germline and junction disagree at one end, which may indicate a read error. Here the CDR3 DNA reads TGTGTCAGCAGCTTACTGGGACGGTACTCCTACGAGCAGTACTTC. Translating it yields CVSSLLGRYSYEQYF. The J gene is TRBJ2-7, the V gene TRBV7-9; D assignment may be TRBD1 or TRBD2 (5 bases each). The CDR3 has 15 amino acids. Germline assignment: CDR1 SEHNR and CDR2 FQNEAQ (reference sequence).

The V gene is TRBV28, the J gene TRBJ1-4; 8 bases agree with TRBD1. Germline V gene data show CDR1 as MDHEN and CDR2 as SYDVKM. Trimming removed 5 bases from V and 8 bases from J; junction bases left unmatched: 13. The CDR3 contains 16 residues. DNA of the CDR3: TGTGCCAGCAGTACCTCCGGGACAGGACGGTGGGAAAAACTGTTTTTT. Translated, it gives CASSTSGTGRWEKLFF.

The V call is TRBV10-1, the J call TRBJ2-7, with D tentatively TRBD1 or TRBD2 (5 bases each). CDR3 size: 14 residues. Germline CDR1 WNHNN, CDR2 SYGVQD (reference sequence). V lost 5 bases and J lost 3, with 14 bases in between. The CDR3 coding sequence is TGCGCCAGCAGTACCGGGACGCCGAACTACGAGCAGTACTTC. Encoded protein: CASSTGTPNYEQYF.

The chain links TRBV20-1 to TRBJ2-5, with 8 bases aligning to TRBD2. Near its end, the DNA agrees better with TRBJ2-7, so the J call may be wrong. This CDR3 comprises 13 residues. Per germline, CDR1 DFQATT and CDR2 SNEGSKA (reference sequence). The DNA for the CDR3 is TGCAGTGCCCTCCGGGCGGGGGGCTCCGAGCAGTACTTC. Translating gives CSALRAGGSEQYF.

V gene TRBV20-1 combines with J gene TRBJ1-6; 8 nucleotides match TRBD1. V shed 6 bases, J shed 8 bases, and the junction held 12 bases outside the gene matches. CDR3 length: 15 residues. Germline CDR1 reads DFQATT; CDR2 reads SNEGSKA (reference sequence). For the CDR3, the DNA is TGCAGTGCCCCATCCGGCAGGGGGCTTGATTCACCCCTCCACTTT. This gives the protein CSAPSGRGLDSPLHF.

V usage is TRBV20-1 and J usage is TRBJ1-4, with D perhaps matching TRBD1 (6 bases). The CDR3 loop spans 14 amino acids. CDR1 is DFQATT and CDR2 is SNEGSKA in the germline V gene (reference sequence). V gave up 6 bases and J gave up 4 bases, with 15 bases separating them. CDR3 sequence reads: CSATPGQINEKLFF. In nucleotides, the CDR3 is TGCAGTGCAACACCGGGACAAATTAATGAAAAACTGTTTTTT.

This clonotype was seen only a few times. The rearrangement links TRBV27 to TRBJ2-7, with TRBD2 matching over 11 bases. CDR1 and CDR2 (germline): MNHEY, SMNVEV (reference sequence). Losses at the gene ends were 4 bases for V and 4 bases for J; bases not matched to a gene: 3. The CDR3 runs 14 residues. The chain's CDR3 is CASSSSGGIYEQYF. As DNA, the CDR3 is TGTGCCAGCAGTTCTAGCGGGGGGATTTACGAGCAGTACTTC.

V is TRBV10-3 and J is TRBJ2-1; TRBD2 matches at 9 bases. The CDR3 contains 16 residues. The V and J ends lost 3 bases and 6 bases, in that order; junction bases with no gene match: 9. CDR1 is ENHRY and CDR2 is SYGVKD in the germline V gene. The CDR3 here is CAISEAGGWIANEQFF. The CDR3, as DNA: TGTGCCATCAGTGAAGCGGGAGGATGGATCGCCAATGAGCAGTTCTTC.

The chain has TRBV21-1 and TRBJ2-1; the tabulated D call, TRBD1, remains unverified against the DNA. TRBV21-1 corresponds to a pseudogene. The CDR3 has 15 residues. CDR3 amino acids: CASNKGDRRMDEQFF. DNA for the CDR3: TGTGCCAGCAACAAGGGGGACAGGCGTATGGATGAGCAGTTCTTC.

CDR3 in DNA: TGTGCCAGCAGTCCGGACAGGACCACAGATACGCAGTATTTT. Its translation is CASSPDRTTDTQYF. This rearrangement joins TRBV28 to TRBJ2-3; 7 bases match TRBD1. With 5 bases clipped from V and 2 bases from J, the junction kept 4 bases outside the gene matches. There are 14 residues in the CDR3. Germline assignment: CDR1 MDHEN and CDR2 SYDVKM.

The table lists this clonotype with a few counts. This sequence joins TRBV12-3 or TRBV12-4 and TRBJ2-3; 8 bases match TRBD1. V lost 6 bases to trimming and J lost 2 bases; unmatched junction nucleotides: 10. The CDR3 consists of 16 residues. CDR3 region: CASRTLTGAPTDTQYF. CDR3 nucleotides: TGTGCCAGCAGGACCCTGACAGGGGCACCCACAGATACGCAGTATTTT.

This chain uses TRBV19 with TRBJ2-1, with TRBD2 identical over 9 bases. The junction had 7 bases not matched to a gene; V was cut back by 5 bases and J by 8 bases. This CDR3 spans 14 amino acids. CDR1 LNHDA and CDR2 SQIVND come from the germline V gene (reference sequence). This chain's CDR3 is CASSPGRLADEQFF. The CDR3 bases are TGTGCCAGTAGTCCCGGTAGACTAGCGGATGAGCAGTTCTTC.

This chain links TRBV4-3 with TRBJ1-5; D gene ambiguous. The CDR3 has 13 amino acids. Trimming left V 1 base short and J 7 bases short, with 8 bases between. Germline V gene sequence: CDR1 LGHNA, CDR2 YSLEER. Written as DNA, the CDR3 is TGCGCCAGCAGCCAAGTAGCAGGACAGCCCCAGCATTTT. This codes for CASSQVAGQPQHF.

The genes are TRBV4-3 and TRBJ2-6; D not certain. From germline, CDR1 is LGHNA and CDR2 YSLEER. This CDR3 contains 16 residues. Between the trimmed V and J ends, which lost 0 bases and 5 bases, there was a span of 11 bases. The CDR3 is CASSQEKGSWANVLTF. The CDR3 bases are TGCGCCAGCAGCCAAGAGAAGGGCTCGTGGGCCAACGTCCTGACTTTC.

V and J are TRBV7-8 and TRBJ2-1, with D possibly called TRBD1 or TRBD2 (5 bases each). Deletions cut 2 bases from V and 4 bases from J, with 24 bases between. Germline V gene sequence: CDR1 SGHVS, CDR2 FQNEAQ. The CDR3 runs 19 residues. CDR3 region: CASSLRDRIRVGRYNEQFF. The CDR3 region has the DNA TGTGCCAGCAGCTTACGGGACCGTATACGGGTAGGTCGGTACAATGAGCAGTTCTTC. The entire variable domain, with the rest obtained from reference TRBV7-8 and TRBJ2-1, is as follows: GAGVSQSPRYKVAKRGQDVALRCDPISGHVSLFWYQQALGQGPEFLTYFQNEAQLDKSGLPSDRFFAERPEGSVSTLKIQRTQQEDSAVYLCASSLRDRIRVGRYNEQFFGPGTRLTVL.

As for this clonotype: A read error may be the cause here, since a much bigger clone is one base away. This chain uses TRBV7-2 with TRBJ2-7, with TRBD2 identical over 11 bases. This CDR3 comprises 18 residues. Trimming removed 0 bases from V and 7 bases from J; junction bases left unmatched: 14. In germline, CDR1 is SGHTA, CDR2 FQGNSA. In nucleotides, the CDR3 is TGTGCCAGCAGCTTAGCCCCCGGACTAGCGGGCTCCTACAATGAGCAGTACTTC. It specifies CASSLAPGLAGSYNEQYF.

This chain joins TRBV10-3 and TRBJ1-5, with D hard to call. The CDR3 totals 15 residues. The germline CDR1 and CDR2 sequences are ENHRY and SYGVKD. Between the trimmed V and J ends, which lost 6 bases and 2 bases, there was a span of 14 bases. In nucleotides, the CDR3 is TGTGCCATCAGGGCGAGTAATCAAGGCAATCAGCCCCAGCATTTT. It yields the protein CAIRASNQGNQPQHF.

Only a few counts were recorded for this clonotype. J is TRBJ2-2 and V is TRBV5-1, with 7 nucleotides matching TRBD1. Germline values: CDR1 SGHRS, CDR2 YFSETQ. V trimming: 1 base; J trimming: 3 bases; junction bases outside the gene matches: 3. This CDR3 contains 15 residues. For the CDR3, the DNA is TGCGCCAGCAGCTTGAGCCAGGGGGACACCGGGGAGCTGTTTTTT. Translated: CASSLSQGDTGELFF. The full variable domain, rest sourced from reference TRBV5-1 and TRBJ2-2, is KAGVTQTPRYLIKTRGQQVTLSCSPISGHRSVSWYQQTPGQGLQFLFEYFSETQRNKGNFPGRFSGRQFSNSRSEMNVSTLELGDSALYLCASSLSQGDTGELFFGEGSRLTVL.

In its sample, this clonotype was seen many times. The genes are TRBV20-1 and TRBJ2-7; 10 bases line up with TRBD2. Germline CDR1 is DFQATT and CDR2 is SNEGSKA (reference sequence). Trimming cost V 2 bases and J 2 bases; bases outside gene matches: 12. The CDR3 is 17 amino acids. The CDR3 DNA is TGCAGTGCTAGATCCCTGGGTGGGACTAGCGCCGCCTACGAGCAGTACTTC. Its protein is CSARSLGGTSAAYEQYF.

Of note for this clonotype: A much bigger clone sits one base away, suggesting this may be a read error. This chain connects TRBV27 to TRBJ2-5, with D tentatively TRBD2 (6 bases). The DNA end is more similar to TRBJ2-7, so the J call may be wrong. Germline CDR1 is MNHEY and CDR2 is SMNVEV (reference sequence). The CDR3 extends over 16 amino acids. The CDR3 loop reads CASSLGSGGRSGEQYF. The CDR3 DNA follows: TGTGCCAGCAGTTTGGGTAGCGGAGGGAGGAGCGGCGAGCAGTACTTC.

This clonotype has a handful of counts. A much bigger clone sits one base away, suggesting this may be a read error. This chain joins TRBV5-1 and TRBJ2-5, with unresolved D. The CDR3 is 14 residues long. Germline CDR1 and CDR2: SGHRS and YFSETQ. V was pared by 0 bases and J by 1 base, with 7 bases between. The CDR3 nucleotides are TGCGCCAGCAGCTTGGCCACCTTCCAAGAGACCCAGTACTTC. Translated, it gives CASSLATFQETQYF.

The V gene is TRBV20-1, the J gene TRBJ2-3, with D perhaps matching TRBD2 (5 bases). CDR3 length equals 14 residues. V lost 7 bases to trimming and J lost 2 bases, with 16 bases between them. Germline V gene data show CDR1 as DFQATT and CDR2 as SNEGSKA (reference sequence). The CDR3 DNA follows: TGCAGTGTTGCCATGCAGGAGGCCACAGATACGCAGTATTTT. It specifies CSVAMQEATDTQYF.

In this sample, this clonotype turned up a few times. The CDR3 nucleotides are TGTGCCAGCTCGCCCGGGGACATGGGTTCACCCCTCCACTTT. Amino acids: CASSPGDMGSPLHF. The chain couples TRBV18 to TRBJ1-6, with a weak D call TRBD1 (6 bases). V was clipped by 6 bases and J by 9 bases, with 15 bases between them. From germline, CDR1 is KGHSH and CDR2 LQKENI. This CDR3 is 14 amino acids long.

Details on this clonotype: Its ends do not fully match the called genes, so a read error is possible. The chain recombines TRBV18 with TRBJ2-5; D possibly uses TRBD1 or TRBD2 (5 bases each). Per germline, CDR1 KGHSH and CDR2 LQKENI. The CDR3 has 14 residues. The CDR3 DNA sequence: TGTGCCAGCTCACCACCGTTGGGGGAAGAGGCCCAGTACTTC. It encodes CASSPPLGEEAQYF.

This clonotype has a handful of counts. V usage is TRBV18 and J usage is TRBJ2-1; no clear D. The CDR3 spans 15 residues. Germline V gives CDR1 KGHSH, CDR2 LQKENI. V gave up 2 bases and J gave up 2 bases, with 10 bases separating them. CDR3 protein: CASSPRQPPYNEQFF. The CDR3 DNA is TGTGCCAGCTCACCAAGGCAGCCGCCCTACAATGAGCAGTTCTTC.

J is TRBJ2-5 and V is TRBV12-3 or TRBV12-4; 16 bases agree with TRBD2. This CDR3 contains 18 residues. The J segment lost 4 bases and the V segment lost 5 bases, leaving 10 bases of the junction unmatched. The CDR3 DNA reads as TGTGCCAGCAGTCTAGGGACTAGCGGGAGGGTAGTGAGAGAGACCCAGTACTTC. It specifies CASSLGTSGRVVRETQYF.

The chain combines TRBV15 with TRBJ2-5, with 13 bases lining up with TRBD2. The trim removed 1 base at V and 4 bases at J, leaving 0 bases unmatched. In germline, CDR1 is LNHNV, CDR2 YYDKDF (reference sequence). This CDR3 has 15 residues. DNA for the CDR3: TGTGCCACCAGCAGAGGGACTAGCGGGAGAGAGACCCAGTACTTC. Its protein is CATSRGTSGRETQYF.

This clonotype was found many times. V gene TRBV15 combines with J gene TRBJ2-3; D gene uncertain. CDR1 and CDR2 (germline): LNHNV, YYDKDF (reference sequence). The CDR3 spans 14 residues. Trimming took off 1 base at V and 0 bases at J, with 5 bases between the two ends. The DNA of the CDR3 is TGTGCCACCAGCAGAGCCATAAGCACAGATACGCAGTATTTT. The encoded protein is CATSRAISTDTQYF.

This clonotype has a handful of counts. The chain carries TRBV7-9 and TRBJ2-1; the match to TRBD1 covers 7 bases. The germline V gene has CDR1 SEHNR and CDR2 FQNEAQ (reference sequence). The CDR3 is made up of 15 amino acids. V was clipped by 4 bases and J by 1 base; unmatched bases: 4. CDR3 amino acids: CASSSTGESYNEQFF. CDR3 DNA sequence: TGTGCCAGCAGCTCTACAGGGGAATCCTACAATGAGCAGTTCTTC.

This chain joins TRBV6-1 and TRBJ2-7; D may be TRBD1 (6 bases). V was shortened by 8 bases and J by 0 bases, with 17 bases between the two germline ends. The CDR3 loop spans 15 amino acids. Germline-derived CDR1 and CDR2 are MNHNS and SASEGT. CDR3 in amino acids: CASGKAGTISYEQYF. In DNA form, the CDR3 reads TGTGCCAGCGGTAAGGCAGGGACAATCTCCTACGAGCAGTACTTC.